This T cell receptor beta chain was retrieved from a study of early T cells in non-severe SARS-CoV-2 infection. Germline CDR1 is MNHEY and CDR2 is SVGAGI. Counting both end residues, the CDR3 totals 13 amino acids. TCRdb re-called the 5' RACE reads with MiXCR, one entry per CDR3 protein. Among about 64,000 distinct CDR3 sequences listed, around 12% were seen once. In this sample, this clonotype turned up many times. Since no conserved phenylalanine or tryptophan closes the CDR3, a read error is the likely cause. The limits of the CDR3 on the DNA are not certain, so only TCRdb's listed CDR3 is given. The source material was whole blood. The clonotype originates from an adult who was a healthcare worker with PCR-confirmed SARS-CoV-2 infection or an uninfected control (not recorded which). The genes are TRBV6-5 and TRBJ2-3; TRBD2 is the table's D call and was not checked against the DNA. CDR3 sequence reads: CASRFLLAASPFV.